This passage covers 29 T cell receptor beta chains from one sample sequenced in a study of neoadjuvant nivolumab and ipilimumab in lung cancer. Profiling relied on immunoSEQ multiplex PCR, and the TCRdb table lists in-frame clones only, not all of them. The table has approximately 35,000 clones, 92% seen once. The starting material was peripheral blood, obtained after neoadjuvant nivolumab, alone or with ipilimumab, at or shortly before surgery. The receptor set was obtained from an adult with non-small cell lung cancer.

J is TRBJ1-4 and V is TRBV9; D uncertain. The CDR3 covers 13 residues. V lost 2 bases, J lost 4 bases, and 6 bases lay in between. In germline, CDR1 is SGDLS, CDR2 YYNGEE. CDR3: CASSVNNNEKLFF. DNA for the CDR3: TGTGCCAGCAGCGTGAACAATAATGAAAAACTGTTTTTT.

This clone was recorded a few times. The CDR3 region is CASRPFRYRYNEQFF. CDR3 DNA: TGTGCCAGCCGCCCCTTCCGGTACCGGTACAATGAGCAGTTCTTC. The J gene is TRBJ2-1, the V gene TRBV6-1; D remains ambiguous. This CDR3 region has 15 residues. V gave up 8 bases and J gave up 4 bases, with 18 bases separating them. Germline loops: CDR1 MNHNS, CDR2 SASEGT.

The count of this clone is one. The chain recombines TRBV15 with TRBJ1-1; a weak D match, TRBD1 (5 bases). Germline CDR1 is LNHNV and CDR2 is YYDKDF (reference sequence). The ends were cut back, 0 bases at V and 10 bases at J, with 12 bases in the middle. This CDR3 contains 13 residues. The CDR3 region has the DNA TGTGCCACCAGCAGAGATCAGGGCCATGGAGCTTTCTTT. Amino acids: CATSRDQGHGAFF.

This clone appeared once. The chain uses TRBV6-5 and TRBJ1-5, with no clear D. The CDR3 extends over 15 amino acids. The germline V gene encodes CDR1 MNHEY and CDR2 SVGAGI. Trimming took off 6 bases at V and 0 bases at J, with 12 bases between the two ends. The CDR3 DNA follows: TGTGCCAGCAGCCCCTACGCGTATAGCAATCAGCCCCAGCATTTT. Its translation: CASSPYAYSNQPQHF.

The chain recombines TRBV2 with TRBJ2-5; TRBD1 matches at 10 bases. The J segment lost 5 bases and the V segment lost 5 bases, leaving 5 bases of the junction unmatched. This CDR3 contains 14 residues. Germline lookup yields CDR1 SNHLY and CDR2 FYNNEI. Here the CDR3 reads CASSRTGGKETQYF. The CDR3, as DNA: TGTGCCAGCAGTCGGACAGGGGGTAAGGAGACCCAGTACTTC. The full variable domain, completed using reference TRBV2 and TRBJ2-5, is EPEVTQTPSHQVTQMGQEVILRCVPISNHLYFYWYRQILGQKVEFLVSFYNNEISEKSEIFDDQFSVERPDGSNFTLKIRSTKLEDSAMYFCASSRTGGKETQYFGPGTRLLVL.

The V call is TRBV18, the J call TRBJ1-1; D is undetermined. With 1 base removed from V and 1 base from J, the gap between germline ends came to 7 bases. The CDR3 is 14 amino acids. CDR1 KGHSH and CDR2 LQKENI come from the germline V gene. DNA for the CDR3: TGTGCCAGCTCACCACAAAAGGCGAACACTGAAGCTTTCTTT. This gives the protein CASSPQKANTEAFF.

CDR3 sequence (DNA): TGTGCCAGCAGTCAAGAGACCCAGTACTTC. Residues: CASSQETQYF. The chain combines TRBV28 with TRBJ2-5; D uncertain. V lost 5 bases, J lost 2 bases, and 0 bases lay in between. CDR3 length: 10 amino acids. Looked up from germline, CDR1 is MDHEN and CDR2 is SYDVKM.

CDR3 sequence (DNA): TGTGCCAGCAGCCTTCAATGGGAGCAGTTCTTC. This gives the protein CASSLQWEQFF. This chain links TRBV6-6 with TRBJ2-1; D gene ambiguous. With 6 bases removed from V and 10 bases from J, the gap between germline ends came to 10 bases. The CDR3 totals 11 residues. CDR1 is MNHNY and CDR2 is SVGAGI in the germline V gene (reference sequence).

The chain carries TRBV7-8 and TRBJ1-2, with D hard to call. The V and J ends lost 1 base and 5 bases respectively, with 11 bases between them. This CDR3 has 14 residues. Germline lookup yields CDR1 SGHVS and CDR2 FQNEAQ. CDR3 region: CASSLGSVGYGYTF. The CDR3 DNA is TGTGCCAGCAGCTTAGGATCAGTAGGGTATGGCTACACCTTC.

V usage is TRBV5-4 and J usage is TRBJ2-1, with TRBD2 as a possible D gene (6 bases). The CDR3 is 15 residues long. Germline lookup yields CDR1 SGHNT and CDR2 YYREEE (reference sequence). V was trimmed by 1 base and J by 6 bases, leaving 14 bases between them. CDR3 in amino acids: CASSLRTGAANEQFF. The CDR3 DNA reads TGTGCCAGCAGCTTGAGAACGGGAGCAGCCAATGAGCAGTTCTTC. Full variable domain (missing parts from reference TRBV5-4 and TRBJ2-1): ETGVTQSPTHLIKTRGQQVTLRCSSQSGHNTVSWYQQALGQGPQFIFQYYREEENGRGNFPPRFSGLQFPNYSSELNVNALELDDSALYLCASSLRTGAANEQFFGPGTRLTVL.

This chain connects TRBV18 to TRBJ1-4, with 7 bases identical to TRBD1. V shed 3 bases and J 7 bases; nucleotides not matched to a gene: 5. CDR1 is KGHSH, CDR2 LQKENI, per germline. There are 14 residues in the CDR3. CDR3 in DNA: TGTGCCAGCTCACCCTCGACAGGGACTGAAAAACTGTTTTTT. Translated: CASSPSTGTEKLFF.

The rearrangement joins TRBV5-1 to TRBJ2-3; 10 bases are shared with TRBD2. This CDR3 is 16 amino acids long. Trimming at V came to 2 bases and at J to 4 bases, leaving 7 bases not matched to a gene. Germline assignment: CDR1 SGHRS and CDR2 YFSETQ. The CDR3 protein is CASSFLSGRSADTQYF. CDR3 nucleotide sequence: TGCGCCAGCAGCTTCCTTAGCGGGAGGTCCGCAGATACGCAGTATTTT.

The gene calls are TRBV4-1 and TRBJ2-2; 9 positions agree with TRBD2. This CDR3 contains 18 residues. Losses at the gene ends were 0 bases for V and 6 bases for J; bases not matched to a gene: 11. Per the germline V gene, CDR1 is MGHRA and CDR2 is YSYEKL. The CDR3 DNA reads as TGCGCCAGCAGCCAAGATCCGTGGAGCGGGAGGCGCCCCGGGGAGCTGTTTTTT. It translates to CASSQDPWSGRRPGELFF.

This clone was detected once. The rearrangement links TRBV5-1 to TRBJ1-4; TRBD1 matches at 7 bases. In germline, CDR1 is SGHRS, CDR2 YFSETQ. V lost 3 bases to trimming and J lost 5 bases; unmatched junction nucleotides: 7. This CDR3 is built from 15 residues. The CDR3 DNA reads as TGCGCCAGCAGCTCGCAGGGGGTTGGGAATGAAAAACTGTTTTTT. The encoded protein is CASSSQGVGNEKLFF.

The chain has TRBV4-1 and TRBJ2-5; the match to TRBD2 covers 10 bases. The CDR3 covers 17 residues. The germline V gene has CDR1 MGHRA and CDR2 YSYEKL. Unmatched junction bases numbered 9, after V lost 0 bases and J lost 5 bases. In DNA form, the CDR3 reads TGCGCCAGCAGCCAAGATAGGACTAGCGGACGTGGGGAGACCCAGTACTTC. Protein sequence: CASSQDRTSGRGETQYF.

The gene calls are TRBV2 and TRBJ1-4, with D possibly being TRBD1 (5 bases). The CDR3 contains 15 residues. V shed 8 bases and J shed 1 base, with 14 bases lying between them. Germline V CDR1 and CDR2: SNHLY, FYNNEI. Written as DNA, the CDR3 is TGTGCCAGCCGAAACCCGGGACTAACTAATGAAAAACTGTTTTTT. Protein: CASRNPGLTNEKLFF.

The rearrangement uses TRBV5-4 and TRBJ1-1; D may be TRBD1 (6 bases). Trimming stripped 0 bases from V and 3 bases from J, with 18 bases between. The CDR3 loop spans 17 amino acids. Germline-derived CDR1 and CDR2 are SGHNT and YYREEE (reference sequence). Here the CDR3 DNA reads TGTGCCAGCAGCTTGGGAGGAAACAGGGTGGGGGACACTGAAGCTTTCTTT. As protein: CASSLGGNRVGDTEAFF. Together with reference TRBV5-4 and TRBJ1-1, the CDR3 gives the full variable domain: ETGVTQSPTHLIKTRGQQVTLRCSSQSGHNTVSWYQQALGQGPQFIFQYYREEENGRGNFPPRFSGLQFPNYSSELNVNALELDDSALYLCASSLGGNRVGDTEAFFGQGTRLTVV.

V is TRBV5-1 and J is TRBJ2-5; 7 bases map to TRBD1. The J segment lost 4 bases and the V segment lost 4 bases, leaving 13 bases of the junction unmatched. In germline, CDR1 is SGHRS, CDR2 YFSETQ. CDR3 length: 16 residues. The CDR3 region has the DNA TGCGCCAGCAGCCCAAACGCACAGGGGATGGGAGAGACCCAGTACTTC. Amino acids: CASSPNAQGMGETQYF.

V gene TRBV6-1 combines with J gene TRBJ1-5, with D maybe TRBD1 (6 bases). V was pared by 3 bases and J by 4 bases, with 7 bases between. The germline gives CDR1 MNHNS, CDR2 SASEGT. The length of the CDR3 is 13 residues. The CDR3 loop reads CASSEQGNQPQHF. For the CDR3, the DNA is TGTGCCAGCAGTGAGCAGGGGAATCAGCCCCAGCATTTT.

This chain joins TRBV5-1 and TRBJ2-4; D possibly corresponds to TRBD2 (6 bases). The CDR3 spans 18 residues. V was clipped by 5 bases and J by 0 bases, with 21 bases between them. Per germline, CDR1 SGHRS and CDR2 YFSETQ. The DNA of the CDR3 is TGCGCCAGCAGTCCCGGTATCAGGGACTTTATAGCCAAAAACATTCAGTACTTC. As protein: CASSPGIRDFIAKNIQYF.

The rearrangement joins TRBV5-1 to TRBJ2-1; the D call may be TRBD1 or TRBD2 (5 bases each). Trimming shortened V by 0 bases and J by 7 bases, and 14 bases separated the two germline ends. The V gene's germline CDR1 is SGHRS and CDR2 YFSETQ. The CDR3 covers 15 residues. CDR3 in amino acids: CASSLELGALNEQFF. CDR3 nucleotides: TGCGCCAGCAGCTTGGAACTAGGGGCCTTAAATGAGCAGTTCTTC.

This chain uses TRBV6-5 with TRBJ2-3, with D perhaps TRBD1 or TRBD2 (5 bases each). Trimming cost V 4 bases and J 4 bases, with 12 bases left between them. CDR1 and CDR2 from the germline V gene are MNHEY and SVGAGI. This CDR3 comprises 14 residues. CDR3 loop: CASSFRRDADTQYF. CDR3 bases: TGTGCCAGCAGTTTCAGACGGGACGCAGATACGCAGTATTTT.

The chain carries TRBV4-1 and TRBJ1-4; weak D call: TRBD1 (5 bases). Deletions cut 4 bases from V and 6 bases from J, with 15 bases between. This CDR3 comprises 15 residues. The V gene's germline CDR1 is MGHRA and CDR2 YSYEKL. The CDR3 DNA reads TGCGCCAGCAGCCCCTCTACGACCAGGGATGAAAAACTGTTTTTT. Protein product: CASSPSTTRDEKLFF.

The V call is TRBV20-1, the J call TRBJ1-2; D not certain. The ends were cut back, 4 bases at V and 4 bases at J, with 4 bases in the middle. This CDR3 is built from 10 residues. Per germline, CDR1 DFQATT and CDR2 SNEGSKA (reference sequence). The DNA of the CDR3 is TGCAGTGCTATCCGCTATGGCTACACCTTC. Encoded protein: CSAIRYGYTF.

The chain uses TRBV7-3 and TRBJ2-7; TRBD2 matches at 11 bases. Germline lookup yields CDR1 SGHTA and CDR2 FQGTGA. The CDR3 has 14 amino acids. V gave up 8 bases and J gave up 3 bases; unmatched junction bases: 6. The CDR3, as DNA: TGTGCCAGCGCACTAGCGGGAGAGGACTACGAGCAGTACTTC. Translation: CASALAGEDYEQYF.

V and J are TRBV13 and TRBJ2-2, with 9 bases fitting TRBD2. The germline gives CDR1 PRHDT, CDR2 FYEKMQ (reference sequence). V shed 3 bases, J shed 8 bases, and the junction held 19 bases outside the gene matches. The CDR3 covers 19 residues. The DNA of the CDR3 is TGTGCCAGCAGCTTTAGGAGTCTAGCGGGACGATCATCACCGGGGGAGCTGTTTTTT. Translation gives CASSFRSLAGRSSPGELFF.

This clone has just a few counts. V gene TRBV10-1 combines with J gene TRBJ2-7; D may be TRBD2 (5 bases). Germline loops: CDR1 WNHNN, CDR2 SYGVQD (reference sequence). The V end lost 3 bases, the J end lost 6 bases, and 12 bases lay between the germline ends. The CDR3 extends over 13 amino acids. The CDR3 here is CASSDQLRGEQYF. CDR3 DNA sequence: TGCGCCAGCAGTGACCAACTCCGGGGCGAGCAGTACTTC.

The rearrangement uses TRBV27 and TRBJ2-7; TRBD2 matches at 12 bases. The CDR3 loop spans 15 amino acids. J gave up 6 bases and V 8 bases, and 11 bases lay outside the gene matches. Germline values: CDR1 MNHEY, CDR2 SMNVEV (reference sequence). The CDR3: CASVRLAGGPGEQYF. CDR3 DNA sequence: TGTGCCAGCGTCCGGCTAGCGGGAGGGCCAGGCGAGCAGTACTTC.

The chain joins TRBV2 to TRBJ1-5; D may be TRBD1 (5 bases). The germline V and J ends were trimmed by 5 bases and 6 bases, with 14 bases remaining between them. CDR3 length: 14 amino acids. Germline assignment: CDR1 SNHLY and CDR2 FYNNEI. The chain's CDR3 is CASSSGQGGQPQHF. The DNA for the CDR3 is TGTGCCAGCAGTTCTGGACAAGGCGGTCAGCCCCAGCATTTT.